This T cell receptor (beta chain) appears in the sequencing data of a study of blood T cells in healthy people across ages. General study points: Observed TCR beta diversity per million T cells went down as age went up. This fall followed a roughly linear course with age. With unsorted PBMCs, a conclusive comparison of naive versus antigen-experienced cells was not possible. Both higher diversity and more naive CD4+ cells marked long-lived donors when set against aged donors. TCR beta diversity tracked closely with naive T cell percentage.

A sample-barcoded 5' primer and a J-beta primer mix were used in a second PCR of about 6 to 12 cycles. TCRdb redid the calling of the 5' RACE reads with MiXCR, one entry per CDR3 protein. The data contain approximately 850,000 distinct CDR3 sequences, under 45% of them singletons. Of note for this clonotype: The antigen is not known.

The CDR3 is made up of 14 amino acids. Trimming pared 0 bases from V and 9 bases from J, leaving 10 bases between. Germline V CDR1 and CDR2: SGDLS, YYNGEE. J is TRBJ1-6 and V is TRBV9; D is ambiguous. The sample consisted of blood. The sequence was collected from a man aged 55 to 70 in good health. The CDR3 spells CASSVAGEFSPLHF. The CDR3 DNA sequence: TGTGCCAGCAGCGTAGCGGGAGAGTTTTCACCCCTCCACTTT.